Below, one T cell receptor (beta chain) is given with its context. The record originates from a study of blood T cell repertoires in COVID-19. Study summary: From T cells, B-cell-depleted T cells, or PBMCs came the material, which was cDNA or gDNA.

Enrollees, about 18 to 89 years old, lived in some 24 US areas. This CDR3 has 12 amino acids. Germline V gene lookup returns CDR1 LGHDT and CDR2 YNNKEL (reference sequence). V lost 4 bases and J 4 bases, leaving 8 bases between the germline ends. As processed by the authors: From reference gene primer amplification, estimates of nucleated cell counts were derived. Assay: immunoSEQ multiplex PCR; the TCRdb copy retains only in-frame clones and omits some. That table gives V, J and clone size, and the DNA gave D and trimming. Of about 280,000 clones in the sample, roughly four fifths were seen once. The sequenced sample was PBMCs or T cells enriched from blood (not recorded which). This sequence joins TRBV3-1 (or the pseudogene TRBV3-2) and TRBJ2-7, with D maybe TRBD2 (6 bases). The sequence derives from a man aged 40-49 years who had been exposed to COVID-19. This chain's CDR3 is CASSRRGYEQYF. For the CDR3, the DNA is TGTGCCAGCAGCCGCCGGGGGTACGAGCAGTACTTC.